The clone carrying this T cell receptor beta chain has only a few counts. Per the study methods: Estimated nucleated cell counts came from reference gene primer amplification. Sequencing used immunoSEQ multiplex PCR; TCRdb keeps in-frame clones, though not all of them. V, J and clone size derive from that table, while D and trimming were established from the DNA sequence. The sample comprises roughly 77,000 clones, roughly 78% of which are singletons, and less than 6% rests with the top ten. This record comes from a study of blood T cell repertoires in COVID-19. Study details: COVID-19 samples collected from the United States, Italy and Spain covered acute and convalescent phases. In each case, the material was cDNA or gDNA derived from T cells, B-cell-depleted T cells, or PBMCs.

The CDR3 has 14 residues. Germline-derived CDR1 and CDR2 are SGHTA and FQGNSA. V was trimmed by 1 base and J by 5 bases, leaving 11 bases between them. V is TRBV7-2 and J is TRBJ2-5; unclear D gene. This sequence was found in a woman in her 70s with acute or convalescent COVID-19. Sequencing was done on a sample of peripheral blood. CDR3: CASSLGLSYETQYF. CDR3 nucleotide sequence: TGTGCCAGCAGCTTAGGACTCAGCTATGAGACCCAGTACTTC.